Listed here are 12 T cell receptor beta chains from one sample, sequenced in a study of regulatory T cells in long-lasting Graves disease. Described time point: newly diagnosed GD, antithyroid drugs for less than 3 months. Isolated PBMC RNA provided the starting material for the TCR library. Arm-PCR with iRepertoire HTBI primers amplified the CDR3 regions for these TCR beta libraries. TCRdb recomputed calls from the multiplex PCR reads with MiXCR, one row per CDR3 protein. The table lists 400,000 to 550,000 distinct CDR3 sequences, about 15% of them singletons, with roughly 17% in the top ten. Separately, the same data were catalogued under a study of T cells in Graves' hyperthyroidism and ophthalmopathy.

The sample consisted of peripheral blood mononuclear cells (PBMCs), taken at new diagnosis, from a patient treated with antithyroid drugs. The source of these receptors is a woman in her 30s with Graves disease.

Comment on this clonotype: This could be a read error, since a much larger clone is one nucleotide away. In DNA, the CDR3 is TGCAGTGCATGTTCCAGCGAGCTCCTTTACTACAATGAGCAGTACTTC. This gives the protein CSACSSELLYYNEQYF. This chain joins TRBV20-1 and TRBJ2-7; D is unresolved. The CDR3 covers 16 residues. The germline V and J ends were trimmed by 6 bases and 7 bases, with 28 bases remaining between them. The germline V gene has CDR1 DFQATT and CDR2 SNEGSKA (reference sequence).

This chain joins TRBV5-1 and TRBJ2-5, with D perhaps being TRBD1 or TRBD2 (5 bases each). In germline, CDR1 is SGHRS, CDR2 YFSETQ. This CDR3 spans 14 amino acids. V lost 3 bases and J lost 5, with 14 bases in between. The CDR3 nucleotides read TGCGCCAGCAGCTGGGACGATTCGGAGGAGACCCAGTACTTC. Translated, it gives CASSWDDSEETQYF. The whole variable domain, remainder taken from reference TRBV5-1 and TRBJ2-5, is KAGVTQTPRYLIKTRGQQVTLSCSPISGHRSVSWYQQTPGQGLQFLFEYFSETQRNKGNFPGRFSGRQFSNSRSEMNVSTLELGDSALYLCASSWDDSEETQYFGPGTRLLVL.

This clonotype showed up just a few times. The chain recombines TRBV9 with TRBJ2-7; D is uncertain. Trimming took off 0 bases at V and 4 bases at J, with 11 bases between the two ends. Germline CDR1 SGDLS, CDR2 YYNGEE. CDR3 length: 14 amino acids. CDR3 region: CASSVGGGGYEQYF. Written as DNA, the CDR3 is TGTGCCAGCAGCGTAGGAGGTGGCGGATACGAGCAGTACTTC. The variable domain in full, with the rest retrieved from reference TRBV9 and TRBJ2-7, is DSGVTQTPKHLITATGQRVTLRCSPRSGDLSVYWYQQSLDQGLQFLIQYYNGEERAKGNILERFSAQQFPDLHSELNLSSLELGDSALYFCASSVGGGGYEQYFGPGTRLTVT.

This clonotype was found many times. The chain links TRBV12-3 or TRBV12-4 to TRBJ1-3; the D is unclear. V was cut by 7 bases and J by 3 bases, with 10 bases left in between. This CDR3 has 13 amino acids. In nucleotides, the CDR3 is TGTGCCAGCACCCCGCGGGGTGGAAACACCATATATTTT. Translation gives CASTPRGGNTIYF.

This rearrangement joins TRBV12-5 to TRBJ2-5; D might be TRBD2 (6 bases). Trimming left V 0 bases short and J 5 bases short, with 22 bases between. This CDR3 contains 18 residues. CDR1 and CDR2 (germline): LGHNT, FRNRAP. DNA of the CDR3: TGTGCTAGTGGTTTGGTACTGGGTAGCGGCCCGAAACGGGAGACCCAGTACTTC. Amino acids: CASGLVLGSGPKRETQYF.

J is TRBJ2-1 and V is TRBV28, with D tentatively TRBD2 (6 bases). This CDR3 is 14 amino acids long. Trimming pared 7 bases from V and 8 bases from J, leaving 18 bases between. Germline lookup yields CDR1 MDHEN and CDR2 SYDVKM. The CDR3 sequence is CASTLGTGKYEQFF. The CDR3 nucleotides are TGTGCCAGCACCCTCGGGACTGGAAAGTATGAGCAGTTCTTC. The full variable domain, with the rest looked up from reference TRBV28 and TRBJ2-1, is DVKVTQSSRYLVKRTGEKVFLECVQDMDHENMFWYRQDPGLGLRLIYFSYDVKMKEKGDIPEGYSVSREKKERFSLILESASTNQTSMYLCASTLGTGKYEQFFGPGTRLTVL.

The genes are TRBV6-2 or TRBV6-3 and TRBJ2-7; 7 nucleotides align to TRBD1. This CDR3 has 15 residues. V trimming: 2 bases; J trimming: 0 bases; junction bases outside the gene matches: 4. Germline V gene sequence: CDR1 MNHEY, CDR2 SVGEGT. In DNA form, the CDR3 reads TGTGCCAGCAGTTACACCCGGACAGGCTCCTACGAGCAGTACTTC. Its protein is CASSYTRTGSYEQYF.

This chain links TRBV15 with TRBJ2-3; the match to TRBD2 covers 9 bases. CDR1 LNHNV and CDR2 YYDKDF come from the germline V gene (reference sequence). CDR3 length equals 16 residues. The ends lost 3 bases at V and 2 bases at J; junction bases unmatched: 6. CDR3 DNA: TGTGCCACCAGCAGGGATACTAGCGGGTACACAGATACGCAGTATTTT. Translating it yields CATSRDTSGYTDTQYF.

V is TRBV10-3 and J is TRBJ2-2; D remains ambiguous. V shed 0 bases and J shed 0 bases, with 8 bases lying between them. The CDR3 is made up of 16 amino acids. CDR1 is ENHRY, CDR2 SYGVKD, per germline. The CDR3 reads CAISESTGPNTGELFF. CDR3 in DNA: TGTGCCATCAGTGAGTCGACCGGACCGAACACCGGGGAGCTGTTTTTT.

This clonotype was detected a few times. The chain couples TRBV10-2 to TRBJ2-7; 12 bases are shared with TRBD2. The germline CDR1 and CDR2 sequences are WSHSY and SAAADI. The length of the CDR3 is 14 residues. J was trimmed by 7 bases and V by 8 bases; bases with no gene match: 9. DNA of the CDR3: TGCGCCAGCGACCCGGGACTAGCGGGTGGAGAGCAGTACTTC. Encoded protein: CASDPGLAGGEQYF.

This chain links TRBV7-9 with TRBJ2-2; TRBD2 aligns across 13 bases. In germline, CDR1 is SEHNR, CDR2 FQNEAQ (reference sequence). The J segment lost 7 bases and the V segment lost 7 bases, leaving 9 bases of the junction unmatched. CDR3 length: 16 residues. CDR3 DNA: TGTGCCAGCACCTTCGGACTAGCGGGAGAGGTCGGGGAGCTGTTTTTT. Translating it yields CASTFGLAGEVGELFF.

This clonotype was detected ten times or more. The chain uses TRBV6-1 and TRBJ1-1, with D unclear. Trimming took 6 bases from V and 4 from J, leaving 9 bases between them. Germline V gene sequence: CDR1 MNHNS, CDR2 SASEGT. The CDR3 extends over 12 amino acids. In DNA form, the CDR3 reads TGTGCCAGCAGGATCACAAGCACTGAAGCTTTCTTT. It codes for CASRITSTEAFF.